This is a list of T cell receptor beta chains from one sample in a study of T-cell reconstitution after alpha-beta-depleted transplantation in children. TCRdb ran MiXCR on the PCR reads and lists one entry per CDR3 protein. The sample holds more than 500,000 distinct CDR3 sequences, roughly 11% seen once. The input for sequencing was PBMCs, mostly from graft donor cells, taken 180 days after TCRalphabeta/CD19-depleted stem cell transplant. These receptor sequences come from a female patient between 2 and 15 years old who had a stem cell transplant for aplastic anemia, so the T cells may come from the graft donor. Both conserved end residues are part of each CDR3. Fields, in order: J gene, D gene, clone size, V gene, CDR3 DNA, CDR3 protein. The D gene is left open where the match is weak. Clone size appears in some rows only: once, few, many, or a class for an expanded clone.

J gene: TRBJ2-7
D gene: TRBD2
clone size: .
V gene: TRBV20-1
CDR3 DNA: TGCAGTGCTAGAGAGGCAAGCGGGAGGCTTCAGTACTTC
CDR3 protein: CSAREASGRLQYF

J gene: TRBJ2-6
D gene: .
clone size: many
V gene: TRBV10-3
CDR3 DNA: TGTGCCATCAGTCGGGTCCGTCTCTCTGGGGCCAACGTCCTGACTTTC
CDR3 protein: CAISRVRLSGANVLTF

J gene: TRBJ1-5
D gene: .
clone size: .
V gene: TRBV6-2/TRBV6-3
CDR3 DNA: TGTGCCAGCAGTTATCCAACAGGGAACAGTCAGCCCCAGCATTTT
CDR3 protein: CASSYPTGNSQPQHF

J gene: TRBJ2-2
D gene: TRBD2
clone size: .
V gene: TRBV7-2
CDR3 DNA: TGTGCCAGCAGCTACCTAGCGGGAGTGGGCACCGGGGAGCTGTTTTTT
CDR3 protein: CASSYLAGVGTGELFF

J gene: TRBJ2-5
D gene: .
clone size: few
V gene: TRBV15
CDR3 DNA: TGTGCCACCAGCAGAGGGGGTGGATCCCAAGAGACCCAGTACTTC
CDR3 protein: CATSRGGGSQETQYF

J gene: TRBJ1-3
D gene: .
clone size: few
V gene: TRBV7-2
CDR3 DNA: TGTGCCAGCAGTCCTAGGCAGGGGCCCGGGAACACCATATATTTT
CDR3 protein: CASSPRQGPGNTIYF

J gene: TRBJ2-5
D gene: TRBD2
clone size: .
V gene: TRBV29-1
CDR3 DNA: TGCAGCGTTGACGGGCTAGCGGGAGGGCCCGGGATGAAAGAGACCCAGTACTTC
CDR3 protein: CSVDGLAGGPGMKETQYF

J gene: TRBJ2-1
D gene: .
clone size: .
V gene: TRBV6-5
CDR3 DNA: TGTGCCAGCAGGCCCGTCAACACGGAGGAGTTCTTC
CDR3 protein: CASRPVNTEEFF

J gene: TRBJ2-7
D gene: .
clone size: few
V gene: TRBV5-6
CDR3 DNA: TGTGCCAGCAGCTTGGAAGGGCTCTCCAACGAGCAGTACTTC
CDR3 protein: CASSLEGLSNEQYF

J gene: TRBJ1-5
D gene: .
clone size: many
V gene: TRBV12-3/TRBV12-4
CDR3 DNA: TGTGCCAGCAGTTTCGGATGGAGCAATCAGCCCCAGCATTTT
CDR3 protein: CASSFGWSNQPQHF

J gene: TRBJ2-6
D gene: .
clone size: .
V gene: TRBV18
CDR3 DNA: TGTGCCAGCTCACCTGAGGGAGGAGGGGCCAACGTCCTGACTTTC
CDR3 protein: CASSPEGGGANVLTF

J gene: TRBJ2-5
D gene: .
clone size: few
V gene: TRBV18
CDR3 DNA: TGTGCCAGCTCACTACAGACCCCAGTGACCCAGTACTTC
CDR3 protein: CASSLQTPVTQYF

J gene: TRBJ1-2
D gene: .
clone size: .
V gene: TRBV6-1
CDR3 DNA: TGTGCCAGCAGTGATCCGCTGTCCGTCAAGATTTCATTCTATGGCTACACCTTC
CDR3 protein: CASSDPLSVKISFYGYTF

J gene: TRBJ2-7
D gene: .
clone size: .
V gene: TRBV5-1
CDR3 DNA: TGCGCCAGCAGCTTACCGGGAAACTCCTACGAGCAGTACTTC
CDR3 protein: CASSLPGNSYEQYF

J gene: TRBJ2-5
D gene: .
clone size: .
V gene: TRBV12-3/TRBV12-4
CDR3 DNA: TGTGCCAGCAGCGGGGGCCCGACGGAGACCCAGTACTTC
CDR3 protein: CASSGGPTETQYF

J gene: TRBJ2-7
D gene: .
clone size: many
V gene: TRBV5-1
CDR3 DNA: TGCGCCAGCAGCTGGGGGACAACTTACGAGCAGTACTTC
CDR3 protein: CASSWGTTYEQYF

J gene: TRBJ2-3
D gene: TRBD2
clone size: few
V gene: TRBV27
CDR3 DNA: TGTGCCAGCAGTTTACTAGCGGCACCTGGGACGCAGTATTTT
CDR3 protein: CASSLLAAPGTQYF

J gene: TRBJ2-1
D gene: TRBD2
clone size: many
V gene: TRBV20-1
CDR3 DNA: TGCAGTGCTCGAGGGACTAGCGGGCGCTCCTACAATGAGCAGTTCTTC
CDR3 protein: CSARGTSGRSYNEQFF

J gene: TRBJ2-2
D gene: .
clone size: few
V gene: TRBV3-1
CDR3 DNA: TGTGCCAGCAGCCAAGTGGGGGCGACCACCGGGGAGCTGTTTTTT
CDR3 protein: CASSQVGATTGELFF

J gene: TRBJ2-1
D gene: TRBD2
clone size: few
V gene: TRBV7-9
CDR3 DNA: TGTGCCAGCAGCAAAGGCGTCGGCGGGGGGGGACATGAGCAGTTCTTC
CDR3 protein: CASSKGVGGGGHEQFF

J gene: TRBJ2-1
D gene: .
clone size: .
V gene: TRBV7-3
CDR3 DNA: TGTGCCAGCAAGAATGAGCAGTTCTTC
CDR3 protein: CASKNEQFF

J gene: TRBJ2-7
D gene: .
clone size: .
V gene: TRBV7-2
CDR3 DNA: TGTGCCAGCAGCTTAGCGGCAGGGAGGGAGCAGTACTTC
CDR3 protein: CASSLAAGREQYF

J gene: TRBJ2-1
D gene: .
clone size: .
V gene: TRBV20-1
CDR3 DNA: TGCAGTGCTCCCCGGGACCCGTACTCCTACAATGAGCAGTTCTTC
CDR3 protein: CSAPRDPYSYNEQFF

J gene: TRBJ2-2
D gene: .
clone size: many
V gene: TRBV6-2/TRBV6-3
CDR3 DNA: TGTGCCAGCACCGGAGTGTACACCGGGGAGCTGTTTTTT
CDR3 protein: CASTGVYTGELFF

J gene: TRBJ1-5
D gene: TRBD1
clone size: many
V gene: TRBV12-3/TRBV12-4
CDR3 DNA: TGTGCCAGCAGTTTAGTAGGGGGCGGCAATCAGCCCCAGCATTTT
CDR3 protein: CASSLVGGGNQPQHF

J gene: TRBJ1-1
D gene: TRBD1
clone size: .
V gene: TRBV15
CDR3 DNA: TGTGCCACCAGCAATAGACAGGGGCCGAACACTGAAGCTTTCTTT
CDR3 protein: CATSNRQGPNTEAFF

J gene: TRBJ2-6
D gene: .
clone size: few
V gene: TRBV13
CDR3 DNA: TGTGCCAGCAGCTTAGATGGAGGGGGGCTCCCTGGGGCCAACGTCCTGACTTTC
CDR3 protein: CASSLDGGGLPGANVLTF

J gene: TRBJ2-3
D gene: .
clone size: .
V gene: TRBV20-1
CDR3 DNA: TGCAGTGCCCCCAGGGGGGCCGAACGCACAGATACGCAGTATTTT
CDR3 protein: CSAPRGAERTDTQYF

J gene: TRBJ2-5
D gene: TRBD2
clone size: few
V gene: TRBV6-2/TRBV6-3
CDR3 DNA: TGTGCCAGCAGTTACGAGCGGGGCTACCAAGAGACCCAGTACTTC
CDR3 protein: CASSYERGYQETQYF

J gene: TRBJ2-3
D gene: TRBD2
clone size: few
V gene: TRBV9
CDR3 DNA: TGTGCCAGCAGCGTAGGGACTAGCGGGAGTCGGGCAGATACGCAGTATTTT
CDR3 protein: CASSVGTSGSRADTQYF

J gene: TRBJ2-7
D gene: .
clone size: .
V gene: TRBV6-1
CDR3 DNA: TGTGCCAGCAGTGAAAGTCCGGGGACCACCTACGAGCAGTACTTC
CDR3 protein: CASSESPGTTYEQYF

J gene: TRBJ2-3
D gene: .
clone size: few
V gene: TRBV3-1
CDR3 DNA: TGTGCCAGCAGCCCGAGGGTGGCCACGCGTGGTGATACGCAGTATTTT
CDR3 protein: CASSPRVATRGDTQYF

J gene: TRBJ1-3
D gene: TRBD1
clone size: few
V gene: TRBV6-5
CDR3 DNA: TGTGCCAGCAGACGCGGACAGGGGGGAAACACCATATATTTT
CDR3 protein: CASRRGQGGNTIYF

J gene: TRBJ2-1
D gene: TRBD2
clone size: many
V gene: TRBV20-1
CDR3 DNA: TGCAGTGCTAGAGCCGCCCCCGGGCTAGCAGGACTAGCGGGTCCCTACAATGAGCAGTTCTTC
CDR3 protein: CSARAAPGLAGLAGPYNEQFF

J gene: TRBJ2-3
D gene: .
clone size: .
V gene: TRBV24-1
CDR3 DNA: TGTGCCACCAGTGATTCCCGAACTAGCACAGATACGCAGTATTTT
CDR3 protein: CATSDSRTSTDTQYF

J gene: TRBJ1-5
D gene: TRBD1
clone size: .
V gene: TRBV6-1
CDR3 DNA: TGTGCCAGCATCGGGACAGGGGGAGGCGTACAGCCCCAGCATTTT
CDR3 protein: CASIGTGGGVQPQHF

J gene: TRBJ2-2
D gene: .
clone size: .
V gene: TRBV18
CDR3 DNA: TGTGCCAGCTCCCCACTGGGGACAACGAACACCGGGGAGCTGTTTTTT
CDR3 protein: CASSPLGTTNTGELFF

J gene: TRBJ1-5
D gene: .
clone size: few
V gene: TRBV28
CDR3 DNA: TGTGCCAGCAGTTTCGGGGGCCGCAATCAGCCCCAGCATTTT
CDR3 protein: CASSFGGRNQPQHF

J gene: TRBJ1-2
D gene: .
clone size: .
V gene: TRBV20-1
CDR3 DNA: TGCAGTGCTAGAGAACTGGGACTGTCTAACTATGGCTACACCTTC
CDR3 protein: CSARELGLSNYGYTF

J gene: TRBJ1-5
D gene: .
clone size: few
V gene: TRBV5-5
CDR3 DNA: TGTGCCAGCAGCTTGAGACTTCGGGACAACAATCAGCCCCAGCATTTT
CDR3 protein: CASSLRLRDNNQPQHF

J gene: TRBJ2-1
D gene: .
clone size: .
V gene: TRBV28
CDR3 DNA: TGTGCCAGCAGTTCTCAACTAACCCACCACTACAATGAGCAGTTCTTC
CDR3 protein: CASSSQLTHHYNEQFF

J gene: TRBJ1-1
D gene: .
clone size: .
V gene: TRBV30
CDR3 DNA: TGTGCCTGGAGTGGGACAGTGAACACTGAAGCTTTCTTT
CDR3 protein: CAWSGTVNTEAFF

J gene: TRBJ2-7
D gene: TRBD2
clone size: few
V gene: TRBV7-9
CDR3 DNA: TGTGCCAGTCGGAAGCGGGAGGCCTACGAGCAGTACTTC
CDR3 protein: CASRKREAYEQYF

J gene: TRBJ2-1
D gene: TRBD2
clone size: .
V gene: TRBV6-5
CDR3 DNA: TGTGCCAGCAGTTTAGCGGGAGGGGCCTCCGATGAGCAGTTCTTC
CDR3 protein: CASSLAGGASDEQFF

J gene: TRBJ1-2
D gene: .
clone size: many
V gene: TRBV4-1
CDR3 DNA: TGCGCCAGCAGCCAAGACGCCAGCTTCCTCTATGGCTACACCTTC
CDR3 protein: CASSQDASFLYGYTF

J gene: TRBJ2-3
D gene: .
clone size: .
V gene: TRBV4-3
CDR3 DNA: TGCGCCAGCAGCCAAGATCCTCTAGCCCCAGATACGCAGTATTTT
CDR3 protein: CASSQDPLAPDTQYF

J gene: TRBJ2-1
D gene: TRBD2
clone size: .
V gene: TRBV12-5
CDR3 DNA: TGTGCTAGTGGTTTGCTGGGGACTAGCTTGTATGAGCAGTTCTTC
CDR3 protein: CASGLLGTSLYEQFF

J gene: TRBJ2-2
D gene: .
clone size: few
V gene: TRBV7-9
CDR3 DNA: TGTGCCAGCAGCTTAAGACCACTTTCCAACACCGGGGAGCTGTTTTTT
CDR3 protein: CASSLRPLSNTGELFF